One sample yielded the 5 T cell receptor beta chains listed below, sequenced in a study of monozygotic twins with inflammatory bowel disease. TCRdb reanalyzed the 5' RACE reads, giving one entry per CDR3 protein sequence and no DNA. The table counts around 370,000 distinct CDR3 sequences; around 2.6% lies in the top ten. What was sequenced was blood. These receptors were obtained from a human donor with ulcerative colitis or Crohn's disease, or a healthy co-twin of an affected twin (not recorded which).

The chain's CDR3 is CSVEYWGSSGNTIYF. V and J are TRBV29-1 and TRBJ1-3; TCRdb calls TRBD1, which cannot be checked without DNA. This CDR3 region has 15 residues. The germline V gene encodes CDR1 SQVTM and CDR2 ANQGSEA.

J is TRBJ2-1 and V is TRBV7-9; the D call from TCRdb, TRBD2, cannot be confirmed without DNA. The CDR3 length is 15 residues. CDR1 SEHNR and CDR2 FQNEAQ come from the germline V gene (reference sequence). The CDR3 spells CASSLGSGGALEQFF.

The V gene is TRBV7-9, the J gene TRBJ2-1. CDR1 SEHNR and CDR2 FQNEAQ come from the germline V gene (reference sequence). This CDR3 has 13 residues. CDR3 protein: CASSLGVRDEQFF.

The chain is built from TRBV20-1 and TRBJ2-1; the TCRdb D gene call, TRBD1, has no DNA to confirm it. Germline loops: CDR1 DFQATT, CDR2 SNEGSKA (reference sequence). This CDR3 spans 16 amino acids. CDR3 protein: CEIRGQGSRSYNEQFF.

The V and J genes are TRBV11-2 and TRBJ2-2. From germline, CDR1 is SGHAT and CDR2 FQNNGV. This CDR3 has 15 amino acids. CDR3: CASSLDLRNTGELFF.